These T cell receptor beta chains were read from a single sample in a study of T cells in Graves' hyperthyroidism and ophthalmopathy. TCRdb ran MiXCR on the multiplex PCR reads and lists one entry per CDR3 protein. The sample comprises 450,000 to 600,000 distinct CDR3 sequences, about 14% of which are singletons, and approximately 15% rests with the top ten. Specimen: blood. The source is a woman aged 40 to 50 with Graves' hyperthyroidism. Each CDR3 is given with its conserved first and last residue. A D gene is named only where the DNA matches it firmly. Expanded clones get a size class; other rows say once, few or many, or leave the size out.

abundance: many
d_gene: -
v_gene: TRBV2
j_gene: TRBJ2-7
CDR3nt: TGTGCCAGCAGCCCCGTCCGACAGGCCTCCTACGAGCAGTACTTC
CDR3aa: CASSPVRQASYEQYF

abundance: -
d_gene: -
v_gene: TRBV7-2
j_gene: TRBJ1-2
CDR3nt: TGTGCCAGCAGCTCTTCTCAGGGATACTATGGCTACACCTTC
CDR3aa: CASSSSQGYYGYTF

abundance: many
d_gene: -
v_gene: TRBV5-1
j_gene: TRBJ2-7
CDR3nt: TGCGCCAGCAGCTACGAGGGACACCGCTCCTACGAGCAGTACTTC
CDR3aa: CASSYEGHRSYEQYF

abundance: many
d_gene: TRBD1
v_gene: TRBV12-3/TRBV12-4
j_gene: TRBJ1-2
CDR3nt: TGTGCCAGCAGTCCCGGACAGGTCCCCTGGGATGGCTACACCTTC
CDR3aa: CASSPGQVPWDGYTF

abundance: many
d_gene: -
v_gene: TRBV7-2
j_gene: TRBJ1-2
CDR3nt: TGTGCCAGCAGCTTAGTGGCGGGGGATGGCTACACCTTC
CDR3aa: CASSLVAGDGYTF

abundance: -
d_gene: TRBD2
v_gene: TRBV2
j_gene: TRBJ2-7
CDR3nt: TGTGCCAGCAGTGAGGGGGGGTGGAACGAGCAGTACTTC
CDR3aa: CASSEGGWNEQYF

abundance: many
d_gene: -
v_gene: TRBV29-1
j_gene: TRBJ1-1
CDR3nt: TGCAGCGTTGAACATGACACGAACACTGAAGCTTTCTTT
CDR3aa: CSVEHDTNTEAFF

abundance: few
d_gene: -
v_gene: TRBV10-1
j_gene: TRBJ2-3
CDR3nt: TGCGCCAGCAGTTTGAGGGGTTCCACAGATACGCGGTATTTT
CDR3aa: CASSLRGSTDTRYF

abundance: -
d_gene: TRBD1
v_gene: TRBV19
j_gene: TRBJ1-1
CDR3nt: TGTGCCAGTAGTATGGGCCGGGACAGGGTTGAAGCTTTCTTT
CDR3aa: CASSMGRDRVEAFF

abundance: few
d_gene: TRBD1
v_gene: TRBV27
j_gene: TRBJ2-7
CDR3nt: TGTGCCAGCAGTTTGGGACAGCCGAACCCCTACGAGCAGTACTTC
CDR3aa: CASSLGQPNPYEQYF

abundance: many
d_gene: -
v_gene: TRBV20-1
j_gene: TRBJ1-6
CDR3nt: TGCAGTGCCCCTCAGGGAGTCGTTGATTCACCCCTCCACTTT
CDR3aa: CSAPQGVVDSPLHF

abundance: many
d_gene: TRBD2
v_gene: TRBV24-1
j_gene: TRBJ2-1
CDR3nt: TGTGCCACCAGTGACTTCACTAGCGGGAGAACCCATGAGCAGTTCTTC
CDR3aa: CATSDFTSGRTHEQFF

abundance: many
d_gene: TRBD1
v_gene: TRBV5-1
j_gene: TRBJ2-7
CDR3nt: TGTGCCAGCAGCTCCGGGGACAGGGACGAGCAGTACTTC
CDR3aa: CASSSGDRDEQYF

abundance: many
d_gene: -
v_gene: TRBV18
j_gene: TRBJ1-1
CDR3nt: TGTGCCAGCTCACCACCAAACAGGGCTGGTGGTGCTGAAGCTTTCTTT
CDR3aa: CASSPPNRAGGAEAFF

abundance: few
d_gene: -
v_gene: TRBV9
j_gene: TRBJ2-1
CDR3nt: TGTGCCAGCAGCACAACCGGGGGGACAGGACCCAATGAGCAGTTCTTC
CDR3aa: CASSTTGGTGPNEQFF

abundance: -
d_gene: -
v_gene: TRBV30
j_gene: TRBJ2-3
CDR3nt: TGTGCCTGGAGGAGGATGGCGACCAAGGTGACAGATACGCAGTATTTT
CDR3aa: CAWRRMATKVTDTQYF

abundance: many
d_gene: TRBD2
v_gene: TRBV11-2
j_gene: TRBJ2-1
CDR3nt: TGTGCCAGCAGCGCCGGGACTAGCAATGAGCAGTTCTTC
CDR3aa: CASSAGTSNEQFF

abundance: many
d_gene: TRBD1
v_gene: TRBV28
j_gene: TRBJ1-1
CDR3nt: TGTGCCAGCAGGATACAGGGGTATGTCACTGAAGCTTTCTTT
CDR3aa: CASRIQGYVTEAFF

abundance: -
d_gene: -
v_gene: TRBV10-3
j_gene: TRBJ1-1
CDR3nt: TGTGCCATCTTAGCGGGGGAGGGCACTGAAGCTTTCTTT
CDR3aa: CAILAGEGTEAFF

abundance: many
d_gene: TRBD2
v_gene: TRBV6-1
j_gene: TRBJ2-3
CDR3nt: TGTGCCAGCAGTGAGACTAGCGGGAGTGGCACAGATACGCAGTATTTT
CDR3aa: CASSETSGSGTDTQYF

abundance: -
d_gene: -
v_gene: TRBV9
j_gene: TRBJ1-2
CDR3nt: TGTGCCAGCAACGATAGTAAGATTCTTGGCCGTGTTCAGCGAGGCTACACCTTC
CDR3aa: CASNDSKILGRVQRGYTF

abundance: many
d_gene: -
v_gene: TRBV28
j_gene: TRBJ2-3
CDR3nt: TGTGCCAGCAGTTCAGGACAGTTAGTTACGCAGTATTTT
CDR3aa: CASSSGQLVTQYF